The clone carrying this T cell receptor (beta chain) occurred a few times. Losses at the gene ends were 2 bases for V and 1 base for J; bases not matched to a gene: 7. This CDR3 spans 18 amino acids. Germline CDR1 SGHTA, CDR2 FQGNSA. Sample-barcoded 5' priming and a J-beta primer mix drove a second PCR of about 6 to 12 cycles. Each CDR3 protein gets one entry after TCRdb re-called the 5' RACE reads with MiXCR. In the table there are more than 900,000 distinct CDR3 sequences, 25% to 35% of which are singletons. The data were obtained in a study of blood T cells in healthy people across ages. Separately, the same data were catalogued under a study of T cells of mothers and their children. That study adds: Healthy Caucasian mothers, three in number, and their six children were the donors. cDNA was synthesized from all extracted RNA at approximately 1.5 ug per reaction. Overlap measured in related mother-child pairs was slightly, non-significantly higher than in unrelated pairs. Persistent microchimeric T cell clones were sought, and none were detected.

Sequences were obtained from blood. This TCR was sampled from a middle-aged woman in good health. The V and J genes are TRBV7-2 and TRBJ2-7; 14 positions agree with TRBD2. The CDR3 sequence: CASSLYQTSGGVSYEQYF. Written as DNA, the CDR3 is TGTGCCAGCAGCTTATATCAGACTAGCGGGGGGGTTTCCTACGAGCAGTACTTC.